This T cell receptor beta chain originates from a study of CD8 T cells in ankylosing spondylitis. TCRdb passed the 5' RACE reads through MiXCR, listing each CDR3 protein once. The sample shows about 500,000 distinct CDR3 sequences, under 5.5% of them seen only once. V was trimmed by 8 bases and J by 0 bases, leaving 7 bases between them. The CDR3 extends over 12 amino acids. CDR1 is MDHEN and CDR2 is SYDVKM in the germline V gene. Findings of the study overall: Blood of patients with ankylosing spondylitis appeared to be characterized by a TCR beta motif of several highly homologous variants.

This clonotype occurred many times. The antigen is undetermined. The receptor was isolated from a male donor with ankylosing spondylitis. This chain uses TRBV28 with TRBJ2-5, with unresolved D. Sample: blood, either unsorted or a sorted T cell fraction (not recorded which). CDR3 in DNA: TGTGCCAGCCAAGGGTACCAAGAGACCCAGTACTTC. Residues: CASQGYQETQYF.